This T cell receptor (beta chain) was recovered during a study of blood T cell repertoires in COVID-19. Whole-study context: Acute and convalescent COVID-19 samples came from the United States, Italy and Spain.

Methods used by the authors: The assay estimated nucleated cells by amplifying reference gene primers. Some clones are missing from TCRdb's copy, which holds only in-frame ones; the method was immunoSEQ multiplex PCR. Clone size and V and J calls were adopted from that table, with D and trimming inferred from the DNA. The repertoire holds more than 100,000 clones, with roughly 87% as singletons. Sequencing used peripheral blood. The source of this sequence is a man aged 50 or older in a cohort sampled during active COVID-19.

The CDR3 loop reads CAISGLAGETQYF. In DNA, the CDR3 is TGTGCCATCAGTGGGCTAGCGGGGGAGACCCAGTACTTC. The chain employs TRBV10-3 and TRBJ2-5; 9 nucleotides match TRBD2. The CDR3 is 13 amino acids. The trim removed 4 bases at V and 5 bases at J, leaving 2 bases unmatched. Germline values: CDR1 ENHRY, CDR2 SYGVKD.